This paragraph covers one TCR beta chain sequence. As yet, its antigen is unknown. J was trimmed by 3 bases and V by 1 base; bases with no gene match: 8. CDR3 size: 16 residues. Per germline, CDR1 KGHSH and CDR2 LQKENI. The sample is drawn from a study of T cell responses to AZD1222 COVID-19 vaccine. Notes on the study in general: The number of AZD1222 recipients seropositive at baseline was only six.

TCRdb keeps only in-frame clones here, not all; method: immunoSEQ multiplex PCR. The table shows tens of thousands of clones, with 80% to 90% occurring only once. This sample comprised peripheral blood, obtained on day 0 of AZD1222 vaccination. V gene TRBV18 combines with J gene TRBJ1-1; TRBD1 matches at 7 bases. The receptor was derived from an adult in good health. The CDR3 reads CASSPRQEGADTEAFF. For the CDR3, the DNA is TGTGCCAGCTCACCACGACAGGAGGGGGCTGACACTGAAGCTTTCTTT.